This T cell receptor (beta chain) is from a study of T cell responses to AZD1222 COVID-19 vaccine. A remark on this clone: Its antigen remains unknown.

The data were produced by immunoSEQ multiplex PCR, yet TCRdb's version contains in-frame clones alone and is incomplete. The table shows around 140,000 clones, with about nine tenths occurring only once. Findings and caveats of the study: The span of vaccine-associated CD4 TCRs extended across spike, with dominance at 160-218 and 743-854. The sample set comprised mostly white British donors with more females, and clonal diversity was possibly underestimated.

V gave up 0 bases and J gave up 7 bases, with 13 bases separating them. This CDR3 region has 15 residues. Germline assignment: CDR1 SGHNT and CDR2 YYREEE (reference sequence). The chain carries TRBV5-4 and TRBJ1-4; D is uncertain. Sequencing used peripheral blood, obtained 28 days after the second AZD1222 dose. The clonotype comes from an adult who received the AZD1222 COVID-19 vaccine. As DNA, the CDR3 is TGTGCCAGCAGCTTGGGTTCGTCGCAAATTGAAAAACTGTTTTTT. Its protein product is CASSLGSSQIEKLFF.